This TCR beta chain was documented in a study of early T cells in non-severe SARS-CoV-2 infection. Study at large: The authors sequenced bulk RNA from unsorted whole blood, leaving chains unpaired. The study, taken as a whole, reports: Matching results from VDJdb favored anti-spike CD8 responses, leaving private and CD4 specificities undetected.

This CDR3 has 17 amino acids. Deletions cut 0 bases from V and 5 bases from J, with 17 bases between. Looked up from germline, CDR1 is LGHNA and CDR2 is YNFKEQ. As part of library construction, unique molecular identifiers were attached to individual cDNA molecules. TCRdb redid the calling of the 5' RACE reads with MiXCR, one entry per CDR3 protein. The data show 70,000 to 95,000 distinct CDR3 sequences, with 9% to 10% seen just once and about 4.8% held by the top ten. This clonotype showed up many times. Its specificity is unknown. The genes are TRBV4-2 and TRBJ2-1; D gene unclear. This clonotype was sampled from an adult who was a healthcare worker with PCR-confirmed SARS-CoV-2 infection or an uninfected control (not recorded which). Sequencing was done on a sample of whole blood. CDR3 region: CASSQDLALTSHNEQFF. The CDR3 nucleotides read TGTGCCAGCAGCCAAGATCTGGCCCTAACATCTCACAATGAGCAGTTCTTC.